This T cell receptor beta chain comes out of a study of cytomegalovirus exposure and HLA in healthy donors. PCR employed 60 Vbeta and 13 Jbeta primers. Using immunoSEQ multiplex PCR, the repertoire was profiled, and TCRdb retains in-frame clones only, with some absent. The sample lists hundreds of thousands of clones, 77% occurring once. V lost 4 bases, J lost 0 bases, and 3 bases lay in between. Per germline, CDR1 SGHNT and CDR2 YYREEE (reference sequence). CDR3 size: 12 residues. Remarks on this clone: Antigen specificity is unknown.

Study-wide results and caveats: TCR beta V segments were, for the most part, productive about 87% or about 30% of the time in an earlier analysis. Certain indistinguishable V segments, among them TRBV6-2 and TRBV6-3, were excluded.

Sequenced input: PBMCs. V and J are TRBV5-4 and TRBJ2-3; D is undetermined. The source of this sequence is a woman in her fifties or sixties in good health and CMV-seropositive. In nucleotides, the CDR3 is TGTGCCAGCAGCCTTAGCACAGATACGCAGTATTTT. Translation: CASSLSTDTQYF.